This T cell receptor beta chain was captured by sequencing in a study of beta chain features in type 1 diabetes. The CDR3 loop spans 15 amino acids. V was shortened by 2 bases and J by 7 bases, with 15 bases between the two germline ends. The germline V gene has CDR1 MNHNS and CDR2 SASEGT. cDNA synthesis used the whole RNA isolate, giving expressed TCRB sequences. Sequencing of naive, central memory and regulatory T cell samples gave an average of around 3.8 million reads. Repertoires were generated with immunoSEQ multiplex PCR, while TCRdb's copy carries only in-frame clones and drops some. In the table there are about 350,000 clones, less than 20% of which are singletons. Only one count was recorded for this clone.

The source material was naive CD4+ T cells from blood. The rearrangement uses TRBV6-1 and TRBJ2-1; D unresolved. The source is a woman aged 18-29 years in good health. The CDR3 spells CASSEHRGLENEQFF. The CDR3 DNA follows: TGTGCCAGCAGTGAACATCGCGGCTTGGAGAATGAGCAGTTCTTC.